This TCR beta chain was obtained from a study of blood T cell repertoires in COVID-19. Trimming at V came to 1 base and at J to 3 bases, leaving 1 base not matched to a gene. This CDR3 region has 15 residues. CDR1 is SGHAT, CDR2 FQNNGV, per germline. Turning to this clone: The sample has other DNA sequences that encode this CDR3 too.

Sequenced by immunoSEQ multiplex PCR; TCRdb stores in-frame clones only, minus some. The data contain some 100,000 clones, about 80% of them seen just once; the ten biggest clones take up approximately 15%. Sequenced sample: peripheral blood. This sequence originates from a human donor in a cohort sampled during active COVID-19. The chain combines TRBV11-2 with TRBJ1-4; 8 bases are a match to TRBD1. CDR3 bases: TGTGCCAGCAGCTTAGTCAGGGGGCCTAATGAAAAACTGTTTTTT. Its translation is CASSLVRGPNEKLFF.